This T cell receptor beta chain is drawn from a study of blood T cell repertoires in COVID-19. Study context: The United States, Italy and Spain provided the acute and convalescent COVID-19 samples.

This CDR3 spans 13 amino acids. With V trimmed by 6 bases and J by 1 base, 2 bases remained unmatched. Germline lookup yields CDR1 WNHNN and CDR2 SYGVQD (reference sequence). In the original processing: The authors estimated nucleated cell counts from reference gene primer amplification. Measured with immunoSEQ multiplex PCR; TCRdb has only the in-frame clones, and not every one. V and J calls and clone size follow that table, whereas D and trimming were derived from the DNA. The data contain about 220,000 clones, roughly 75% of them seen just once; the ten biggest clones take up approximately 7.2%. The chain recombines TRBV10-1 with TRBJ1-2, with 7 positions matching TRBD1. The TCR was taken from a woman in her 70s with acute or convalescent COVID-19. The sequenced sample was peripheral blood. The CDR3 protein is CASSRDSNYGYTF. The DNA of the CDR3 is TGCGCCAGCAGCCGGGACAGTAACTATGGCTACACCTTC.